The rows below give T cell receptor beta chains drawn from one sample of a study of HIV-infected patients and healthy controls. TCRdb called the 5' RACE reads again in MiXCR, with one record for every CDR3 protein. The table has around 18,000 distinct CDR3 sequences, roughly 15% seen once; the top ten hold around 24%. Sequencing was performed on CD8+ T cells from blood. These receptors originate from a human donor in good health. Each CDR3 is given with its conserved first and last residue. D genes are given only for firm matches. A clone size is listed for some rows: how often the clone was seen (once, few, many), or a class if it is expanded.

J: TRBJ2-3
V: TRBV6-4
D: TRBD1
size: -
DNA: TGTGCCAGCAGCGGCGGGACAGGGGAGGGAGATACGCAGTATTTT
CDR3: CASSGGTGEGDTQYF

J: TRBJ2-1
V: TRBV19
D: -
size: -
DNA: TGTGCCAGTAGTCCCGTTTCAAGTGAGCAGTTCTTC
CDR3: CASSPVSSEQFF

J: TRBJ2-7
V: TRBV4-2
D: TRBD1
size: many
DNA: TGTGCCAGCAGCCAAGTCGGGGACAGGGGTTACGAGCAGTACTTC
CDR3: CASSQVGDRGYEQYF

J: TRBJ1-1
V: TRBV20-1
D: -
size: many
DNA: TGCAGTCCTAAAGATCTGAACACTGAAGCTTTCTTT
CDR3: CSPKDLNTEAFF

J: TRBJ2-5
V: TRBV20-1
D: TRBD1
size: -
DNA: TGCAGTGCAGTACCGGGACAGGGTTGGTCGACCCAGTACTTC
CDR3: CSAVPGQGWSTQYF

J: TRBJ2-7
V: TRBV4-1
D: -
size: few
DNA: TGCGCCAGCAGCCAAGGAGGGGAGGACGAGCAGTACTTC
CDR3: CASSQGGEDEQYF

J: TRBJ2-2
V: TRBV28
D: -
size: -
DNA: TGTGCCAGCAGTTTCAGGACCGCGAACACCGGGGAGCTGTTTTTT
CDR3: CASSFRTANTGELFF

J: TRBJ2-7
V: TRBV12-3/TRBV12-4
D: -
size: many
DNA: TGTGCCAGCAGCGACGGGCCGGCAGGCGAGCAGTACTTC
CDR3: CASSDGPAGEQYF

J: TRBJ2-7
V: TRBV6-6
D: -
size: many
DNA: TGTGCCAGCAGTTACAGGGACGAGCAGTACTTC
CDR3: CASSYRDEQYF

J: TRBJ2-1
V: TRBV12-3/TRBV12-4
D: -
size: once
DNA: TGTGCCAGCAGCGTAGTAAGCGGCAATGAGCAGTTCTTC
CDR3: CASSVVSGNEQFF

J: TRBJ1-1
V: TRBV6-2/TRBV6-3
D: -
size: many
DNA: TGTGCCAGCAGTTACGATGGGGAGAACACTGAAGCTTTCTTT
CDR3: CASSYDGENTEAFF

J: TRBJ1-6
V: TRBV4-3
D: TRBD1
size: many
DNA: TGCGCCAGCAGCCAAGCCCCGGACAGGGGGCATTCACCCCTCCACTTT
CDR3: CASSQAPDRGHSPLHF

J: TRBJ2-7
V: TRBV12-3/TRBV12-4
D: -
size: few
DNA: TGTGCCAGCAGTTTACTGAACGAGCAGTACTTC
CDR3: CASSLLNEQYF

J: TRBJ1-1
V: TRBV7-8
D: -
size: -
DNA: TGTGCCAGCAGCTTAGACAGGAACACTGAAGCTTTCTTT
CDR3: CASSLDRNTEAFF

J: TRBJ2-1
V: TRBV4-2
D: -
size: few
DNA: TGTGCCAGCAGCCTTGGCGCAGGGGAGCAGTTCTTC
CDR3: CASSLGAGEQFF

J: TRBJ1-4
V: TRBV5-5
D: -
size: many
DNA: TGTGCCAGCAGCTTGGACAGAAACCCTAATGAAAAACTGTTTTTT
CDR3: CASSLDRNPNEKLFF

J: TRBJ2-7
V: TRBV5-6
D: -
size: -
DNA: TGTGCCAGCAGCTTGCCTGACAGTCCTTACTACGAGCAGTACTTC
CDR3: CASSLPDSPYYEQYF

J: TRBJ2-2
V: TRBV12-3/TRBV12-4
D: TRBD2
size: -
DNA: TGTGCCAGCAGTTGGGGACTAGCGGGCATAAACACCGGGGAGCTGTTTTTT
CDR3: CASSWGLAGINTGELFF

J: TRBJ2-1
V: TRBV7-6
D: -
size: many
DNA: TGTGCCAGCAGCTCAATCGGCGCAGCGGAAACCCACAATGAGCAGTTCTTC
CDR3: CASSSIGAAETHNEQFF

J: TRBJ2-3
V: TRBV20-1
D: -
size: -
DNA: TGCAGTGCTAGAACCGGGCAGGAGTCAGATACGCAGTATTTT
CDR3: CSARTGQESDTQYF

J: TRBJ2-3
V: TRBV6-2/TRBV6-3
D: -
size: few
DNA: TGTGCCAGCAGCCTCGGGGAGTCCACAGATACGCAGTATTTT
CDR3: CASSLGESTDTQYF

J: TRBJ2-1
V: TRBV7-3
D: TRBD2
size: -
DNA: TGTGCCAGCAGCTCCGGGCTAGCGGAAGAGCAGTTCTTC
CDR3: CASSSGLAEEQFF

J: TRBJ2-3
V: TRBV7-2
D: TRBD2
size: -
DNA: TGTGCCAGCAGCCCCCCCGGGACTAGCGCAGATACGCAGTATTTT
CDR3: CASSPPGTSADTQYF

J: TRBJ2-5
V: TRBV12-5
D: -
size: many
DNA: TGTGCTAGTGGTTTGGTAACCGGGGATAGCTCGTACCAAGAGACCCAGTACTTC
CDR3: CASGLVTGDSSYQETQYF

J: TRBJ2-7
V: TRBV24-1
D: TRBD1
size: many
DNA: TGTGCCACCAGTGATCGGGACAGGGGCCACGAGCAGTACTTC
CDR3: CATSDRDRGHEQYF

J: TRBJ2-3
V: TRBV7-3
D: -
size: many
DNA: TGTGCCAGCAGCTTAACGACTAGTCCTGCGGATACGCAGTATTTT
CDR3: CASSLTTSPADTQYF

J: TRBJ2-3
V: TRBV5-4
D: TRBD1
size: few
DNA: TGTGCCAGCAGCGAGGACAGGACGACAGATACGCAGTATTTT
CDR3: CASSEDRTTDTQYF

J: TRBJ2-1
V: TRBV12-3/TRBV12-4
D: TRBD2
size: many
DNA: TGTGCCAGCACGACGACTAGCGTTAGGGGTGAGCAGTTCTTC
CDR3: CASTTTSVRGEQFF

J: TRBJ2-5
V: TRBV20-1
D: -
size: few
DNA: TGCAGTGCTAGTTCCCTTCATTTTAGCGGACAACAAGAGACCCAGTACTTC
CDR3: CSASSLHFSGQQETQYF

J: TRBJ1-1
V: TRBV29-1
D: -
size: -
DNA: TGCAGCGTTTCTAACGACAACTTGAACACTGAAGCTTTCTTT
CDR3: CSVSNDNLNTEAFF

J: TRBJ2-7
V: TRBV9
D: -
size: -
DNA: TGTGCCAGCAGCCACCCAGGGGACGGCCACTCCTACGAGCAGTACTTC
CDR3: CASSHPGDGHSYEQYF

J: TRBJ2-1
V: TRBV5-4
D: TRBD2
size: few
DNA: TGTGCCAGCAGCCCGGGGAGGGCTTACAATGAGCAGTTCTTC
CDR3: CASSPGRAYNEQFF

J: TRBJ2-2
V: TRBV6-2/TRBV6-3
D: TRBD1
size: -
DNA: TGTGCCAGCAGTCAACGGACAGGTCCCGGGGAGCTGTTTTTT
CDR3: CASSQRTGPGELFF

J: TRBJ2-5
V: TRBV11-3
D: TRBD1
size: -
DNA: TGTGCCAGCAGCTCCCGGGACAGGGCAGAGGAGACCCAGTACTTC
CDR3: CASSSRDRAEETQYF

J: TRBJ2-1
V: TRBV5-1
D: -
size: -
DNA: TGCGCCAGCAGCCCCATTGTGGCGGGATATTACAATGAGCAGTTCTTC
CDR3: CASSPIVAGYYNEQFF

J: TRBJ2-3
V: TRBV28
D: TRBD2
size: -
DNA: TGTGCCAGCAGTCCCCGACTAGCGGGGGACCCTAGCACAGATACGCAGTATTTT
CDR3: CASSPRLAGDPSTDTQYF

J: TRBJ2-7
V: TRBV12-3/TRBV12-4
D: -
size: few
DNA: TGTGCCAGCAGTTTTGGGGGCGCCTCCTACGAGCAGTACTTC
CDR3: CASSFGGASYEQYF

J: TRBJ2-1
V: TRBV7-3
D: TRBD2
size: many
DNA: TGTGCCAGCAGCCTGACTAGCGGAACCTACAATGAGCAGTTCTTC
CDR3: CASSLTSGTYNEQFF

J: TRBJ2-3
V: TRBV5-4
D: -
size: once
DNA: TGTGCCAGCAGCGGAGTGCCGGGTAGCACAGATACGCAGTATTTT
CDR3: CASSGVPGSTDTQYF

J: TRBJ2-3
V: TRBV7-9
D: -
size: -
DNA: TGTGCCAGCAGCTTAGTGGCTAGATCCAACTCAGATACGCAGTATTTT
CDR3: CASSLVARSNSDTQYF

J: TRBJ2-1
V: TRBV6-4
D: -
size: medium-sized
DNA: TGTGCCAGCAGCTCGGCAGCGGAAAGCTCCTACAATGAGCAGTTCTTC
CDR3: CASSSAAESSYNEQFF

J: TRBJ1-2
V: TRBV3-1
D: -
size: -
DNA: TGTGCCAGCAGCCCTTTGATAGTGGAAAGCGAGCCAGACTATGGCTACACCTTC
CDR3: CASSPLIVESEPDYGYTF

J: TRBJ2-7
V: TRBV5-1
D: TRBD1
size: few
DNA: TGCGCCAGCAGCACGGGACAGGGGTTCCACGAGCAGTACTTC
CDR3: CASSTGQGFHEQYF

J: TRBJ2-5
V: TRBV20-1
D: TRBD1
size: many
DNA: TGCAGTGCTAGTAGGGGGGACAGGCGGGAGACCCAGTACTTC
CDR3: CSASRGDRRETQYF